This record covers a single T cell receptor beta chain. Its target is not known. The sample belongs to a study of cytomegalovirus exposure and HLA in healthy donors. Use of 60 Vbeta and 13 Jbeta primers characterized the PCR. TCRdb's table, derived via immunoSEQ multiplex PCR, lists solely in-frame clones and lacks some. The sample lists roughly 180,000 clones; 75% to 90% were seen once. Points from the study as a whole: The authors excluded some V segments, including TRBV6-2 and TRBV6-3, as indistinguishable. Several top significant clusters appeared, in a later analysis, to be linked to common viral pathogens. In an earlier analysis, most TCR beta V segments were productive about 87% or about 30% of the time. More clonal expansion characterized HLA-associated TCR beta chains than equally common others in a later analysis.

CDR3 length equals 13 residues. Unmatched junction bases numbered 1, after V lost 3 bases and J lost 5 bases. CDR1 is SGHRS and CDR2 is YFSETQ in the germline V gene. Sequenced sample: PBMCs. The chain is built from TRBV5-1 and TRBJ1-4; 7 positions match TRBD1. This TCR was sampled from a man aged 18-30 years in good health and CMV-seropositive. This CDR3 reads CASSSGQNEKLFF. CDR3 coding DNA: TGCGCCAGCAGCTCGGGACAGAATGAAAAACTGTTTTTT.